The entry that follows covers one T cell receptor (beta chain) sequence. Its antigen is as yet unknown. A much bigger clone sits one base away, suggesting this may be a read error. The sample originates from a study of CD8 T cells in ankylosing spondylitis. Study-wide points: Reportedly, significant enrichment of disease-linked clones occurred in matched ankylosing spondylitis synovial fluid. Relatively rare in peripheral blood, disease-linked clones were also CD8+. Roughly eight highly homologous variants made up a TCR beta motif that seemed to typify ankylosing spondylitis blood. Several of the motif variants were reported before in synovial fluid and blood from reactive arthritis.

From the 5' RACE reads, TCRdb called clonotypes with MiXCR, one entry per CDR3 protein. The data hold approximately 200,000 distinct CDR3 sequences, with around 13% observed a single time. This receptor was identified in a male donor with ankylosing spondylitis or in good health (not recorded which). The specimen sequenced was blood, either unsorted or a sorted T cell fraction (not recorded which).

The CDR3 DNA follows: TGCTCCAGCAGTGAGTCGATAGGGGGCTACGAGCAGTACTTC. Protein product: CSSSESIGGYEQYF. V and J are TRBV10-1 and TRBJ2-7; tentative D call: TRBD1 (6 bases). The CDR3 runs 14 residues. The germline V gene encodes CDR1 WNHNN and CDR2 SYGVQD (reference sequence).